This entry lists 17 T cell receptor beta chains sequenced from one sample in a study of T-cell memory formation after mild COVID-19. TCRdb ran MiXCR on the 5' RACE reads and lists one entry per CDR3 protein. The sample yields roughly 450,000 distinct CDR3 sequences, 15% to 20% seen once. The sample comprised PBMCs or a T cell subset sorted from them (not recorded which). These receptors were collected from an adult woman who had mild COVID-19 (a few samples of this study predate the infection). Cell type and time point are not known.

V gene TRBV5-1 combines with J gene TRBJ2-4; TRBD1 might be the D (6 bases). Germline loops: CDR1 SGHRS, CDR2 YFSETQ. The CDR3 spans 14 residues. The V gene lost 4 bases and the J gene lost 8 bases, with 16 bases spanning the gap. The CDR3 spells CASSTYRENDIQYF. Here the CDR3 DNA reads TGCGCCAGCAGCACCTACAGGGAGAATGACATTCAGTACTTC.

This clonotype has more than one count but fewer than ten. The chain employs TRBV7-9 and TRBJ2-3; the match to TRBD1 covers 10 bases. The length of the CDR3 is 16 residues. V was pared by 0 bases and J by 4 bases, with 4 bases of the junction left unmatched. Looked up from germline, CDR1 is SEHNR and CDR2 is FQNEAQ (reference sequence). The CDR3 spells CASSLARDRGSDTQYF. CDR3 sequence (DNA): TGTGCCAGCAGCTTAGCCCGGGACAGGGGTTCAGATACGCAGTATTTT. Full variable domain (remainder filled in from reference TRBV7-9 and TRBJ2-3): DTGVSQNPRHKITKRGQNVTFRCDPISEHNRLYWYRQTLGQGPEFLTYFQNEAQLEKSRLLSDRFSAERPKGSFSTLEIQRTEQGDSAMYLCASSLARDRGSDTQYFGPGTRLTVL.

The DNA of the CDR3 is TGTGCCAGCAGCTCAGAGGCAGGGGACAATGAGCAGTTCTTC. This encodes CASSSEAGDNEQFF. This sequence joins TRBV7-2 and TRBJ2-1, with a weak D call TRBD1 (6 bases). The germline V and J ends were trimmed by 4 bases and 5 bases, with 12 bases remaining between them. The CDR3 runs 14 residues. Germline values: CDR1 SGHTA, CDR2 FQGNSA. The full variable domain, rest sourced from reference TRBV7-2 and TRBJ2-1, is GAGVSQSPSNKVTEKGKDVELRCDPISGHTALYWYRQSLGQGLEFLIYFQGNSAPDKSGLPSDRFSAERTGGSVSTLTIQRTQQEDSAVYLCASSSEAGDNEQFFGPGTRLTVL.

This clonotype was seen only a few times. The chain carries TRBV5-6 and TRBJ1-2; 10 nucleotides line up with TRBD1. The CDR3 consists of 16 residues. Germline loops: CDR1 SGHDT, CDR2 YYEEEE. Germline trimming cut 3 bases from V and 6 bases from J; bases unmatched to any gene: 11. The CDR3 is CASSSPIAGQGNGYTF. The CDR3 bases are TGTGCCAGCAGCTCTCCTATCGCGGGACAGGGGAATGGCTACACCTTC.

As regards this clonotype: A junction boundary mismatches the germline segment, possibly from a read error. V usage is TRBV12-3 or TRBV12-4 and J usage is TRBJ1-1, with a tentative D call TRBD1 (5 bases). The CDR3 has 14 residues. CDR3 sequence: CASSLAGGRAEAFF. CDR3 coding DNA: TGCGCCAGCAGCTTGGCCGGGGGTAGGGCTGAAGCTTTCTTT.

The chain carries TRBV4-2 and TRBJ2-7, with D possibly called TRBD1 or TRBD2 (5 bases each). This CDR3 contains 14 residues. V gave up 1 base and J gave up 6 bases, with 13 bases separating them. The germline V gene has CDR1 LGHNA and CDR2 YNFKEQ. The CDR3 loop is CASSQAPTGREQYF. In nucleotides, the CDR3 is TGTGCCAGCAGCCAAGCACCCACGGGGCGCGAGCAGTACTTC.

J is TRBJ2-3 and V is TRBV6-5; 7 nucleotides align to TRBD2. The CDR3 length is 12 residues. Germline loops: CDR1 MNHEY, CDR2 SVGAGI. V was pared by 8 bases and J by 12 bases, with 11 bases of the junction left unmatched. The CDR3 loop reads CASRHGAGVQYF. CDR3 nucleotides: TGTGCCAGCCGTCACGGGGCGGGAGTACAGTATTTT.

This clonotype was counted between two and nine times. This chain joins TRBV2 and TRBJ1-2; D call uncertain. V was shortened by 5 bases and J by 4 bases, with 5 bases between the two germline ends. The CDR3 sequence is 11 residues long. Looked up from germline, CDR1 is SNHLY and CDR2 is FYNNEI. CDR3 nucleotide sequence: TGTGCCAGCAGTACAGCCTATGGCTACACCTTC. Translating it yields CASSTAYGYTF.

This clonotype was seen once. The chain combines TRBV7-2 with TRBJ2-2; D could derive from TRBD1 or TRBD2 (7 bases each). CDR3 length: 15 amino acids. Trimming took 5 bases from V and 4 from J, leaving 14 bases between them. Germline CDR1 is SGHTA and CDR2 is FQGNSA. CDR3 in amino acids: CASSQGGATTGELFF. For the CDR3, the DNA is TGTGCCAGCAGCCAGGGGGGGGCTACCACCGGGGAGCTGTTTTTT.

The V and J genes are TRBV6-2 or TRBV6-3 and TRBJ2-1, with D tentatively TRBD1 (6 bases). Germline CDR1 is MNHEY and CDR2 is SVGEGT. Trimming cost V 6 bases and J 7 bases, with 19 bases left between them. CDR3 length: 15 amino acids. CDR3 sequence (DNA): TGTGCCAGCAGCCACCGGGACACTGGCCGGAATGAGCAGTTCTTC. Amino acids: CASSHRDTGRNEQFF.

This clonotype was recorded a few times. The chain uses TRBV29-1 and TRBJ2-3; D remains ambiguous. Trimming pared 0 bases from V and 3 bases from J, leaving 4 bases between. The germline CDR1 and CDR2 sequences are SQVTM and ANQGSEA. The length of the CDR3 is 12 residues. The CDR3: CSVEDRTDTQYF. CDR3 sequence (DNA): TGCAGCGTTGAAGATCGGACAGATACGCAGTATTTT.

This rearrangement joins TRBV7-3 to TRBJ2-7; D may correspond to TRBD1 or TRBD2 (7 bases each). The CDR3 covers 14 residues. Trimming removed 2 bases from V and 5 bases from J, with 13 bases in between. Germline loops: CDR1 SGHTA, CDR2 FQGTGA. The CDR3 region is CASSLRGDSNEQYF. The DNA for the CDR3 is TGTGCCAGCAGCTTACGGGGGGACAGCAACGAGCAGTACTTC.

This clonotype was counted between two and nine times. The J gene is TRBJ2-1, the V gene TRBV11-3, with D maybe TRBD1 (5 bases). V lost 5 bases and J 5 bases, leaving 19 bases between the germline ends. Per the germline V gene, CDR1 is SGHNT and CDR2 is YENEEA. The CDR3 extends over 16 amino acids. DNA of the CDR3: TGTGCCAGCAGCCCGCTCCTCCGGACACCGAACAATGAGCAGTTCTTC. Encoded protein: CASSPLLRTPNNEQFF.

This clonotype was picked up a small number of times. V gene TRBV7-9 combines with J gene TRBJ2-5; D call uncertain. Trimming removed 1 base at V and 5 bases at J, with 17 bases between. Germline V gene sequence: CDR1 SEHNR, CDR2 FQNEAQ (reference sequence). The CDR3 has 16 residues. This CDR3 reads CASSLVRIDVPETQYF. In DNA form, the CDR3 reads TGTGCCAGCAGCTTAGTCAGGATAGACGTGCCGGAGACCCAGTACTTC.

This clonotype was detected only once. The chain joins TRBV6-5 to TRBJ2-4; no definite D call. CDR1 MNHEY and CDR2 SVGAGI come from the germline V gene. Deletions cut 6 bases from V and 6 bases from J, with 9 bases between. The CDR3 has 12 amino acids. The CDR3 loop is CASSPDRNIQYF. The CDR3 DNA follows: TGTGCCAGCAGCCCTGATAGAAACATTCAGTACTTC.

The DNA for the CDR3 is TGCGCCAGCAGCCAAGGGCTAGCGGGAGGATCTGGCACAGATACGCAGTATTTT. This codes for CASSQGLAGGSGTDTQYF. The chain combines TRBV4-3 with TRBJ2-3, with TRBD2 matching 11 bases. V lost 1 base, J lost 1 base, and 7 bases stayed unmatched. Germline CDR1 is LGHNA and CDR2 is YSLEER. The CDR3 contains 18 residues.

This clonotype was seen a few times. The rearrangement uses TRBV20-1 and TRBJ2-7; D gene unclear. The V end was cut by 2 bases, the J end by 0 bases, with 11 bases between. From germline, CDR1 is DFQATT and CDR2 SNEGSKA (reference sequence). There are 14 residues in the CDR3. DNA for the CDR3: TGCAGTGCTAGAAGGTGGCCCCTCTCCTACGAGCAGTACTTC. Translation: CSARRWPLSYEQYF.